The TCR beta chain under discussion was sequenced for a study of blood T cell repertoires in COVID-19. Study in general: Researchers got acute and convalescent COVID-19 samples from the United States, Italy and Spain. PBMCs, B-cell-depleted T cells, or T cells were the source of the cDNA or gDNA that made up the material.

Authors' processing steps: Quantification of nucleated cells was approximated via reference gene primer amplification. This table comes from immunoSEQ multiplex PCR, and its TCRdb copy is limited to in-frame clones, with some not included. V, J and clone size reflect that table, while D and trimming were determined from the DNA. The sample has some 200,000 clones, around 86% seen once. The germline CDR1 and CDR2 sequences are ENHRY and SYGVKD. Trimming cost V 10 bases and J 4 bases, with 14 bases left between them. The CDR3 sequence is 13 residues long. This receptor was obtained from a man older than 75 with acute or convalescent COVID-19. The chain combines TRBV10-3 with TRBJ1-5; tentative D call: TRBD1 (6 bases). The sequenced sample was peripheral blood. The CDR3 region is CATMGAENQPQHF. The CDR3 bases are TGTGCCACCATGGGGGCAGAAAATCAGCCCCAGCATTTT.